Following are 14 T cell receptor beta chains from one sample sequenced in a study of response to subunit inactivated influenza vaccine. One entry per CDR3 protein results from TCRdb running MiXCR on the RT-PCR reads. The sample includes about 240,000 distinct CDR3 sequences, over 9% of them seen just once. The material sequenced was non-naive T cells sorted from PBMCs, taken less than 15 days before vaccination. The receptors stem from a man over 45 who received an inactivated influenza vaccine.

This clonotype showed up just once. The rearrangement joins TRBV20-1 to TRBJ2-3; 8 positions match TRBD2. CDR3 length: 14 residues. With 3 bases clipped from V and 10 bases from J, the junction kept 12 bases outside the gene matches. CDR1 DFQATT and CDR2 SNEGSKA come from the germline V gene (reference sequence). The CDR3 coding sequence is TGCAGTGCTAGTGCGGGGACGGGGGGGAGTGCGCAGTATTTT. It translates to CSASAGTGGSAQYF.

The rearrangement uses TRBV5-4 and TRBJ2-7; D is ambiguous. The V gene lost 7 bases and the J gene lost 3 bases, with 17 bases spanning the gap. This CDR3 has 14 amino acids. Germline CDR1 and CDR2: SGHNT and YYREEE (reference sequence). CDR3 protein: CASSVATQLYEQYF. CDR3 bases: TGTGCCAGCTCAGTGGCCACTCAACTCTACGAGCAGTACTTC.

There are many counts of this clonotype. J is TRBJ2-2 and V is TRBV12-3 or TRBV12-4, with a tentative D call TRBD2 (5 bases). This CDR3 has 14 residues. V lost 7 bases and J lost 5, with 14 bases in between. Here the CDR3 reads CASTLGSATGELFF. The CDR3 bases are TGTGCCAGCACCCTTGGGAGCGCAACCGGGGAGCTGTTTTTT.

This clonotype has a handful of counts. The chain couples TRBV5-6 to TRBJ2-2; 11 positions match TRBD2. The V and J ends lost 0 bases and 7 bases, in that order; junction bases with no gene match: 5. CDR3 length: 16 residues. Germline CDR1 SGHDT, CDR2 YYEEEE. For the CDR3, the DNA is TGTGCCAGCAGCTTGGTCGGGACTAGCGGTTACGGGGAGCTGTTTTTT. Its translation: CASSLVGTSGYGELFF.

This clonotype was detected a few times. This sequence joins TRBV10-3 and TRBJ2-3; either TRBD1 or TRBD2 may fit D (6 bases each). Germline CDR1 reads ENHRY; CDR2 reads SYGVKD. The CDR3 runs 14 residues. V was pared by 7 bases and J by 3 bases, with 14 bases between. In nucleotides, the CDR3 is TGTGCCATCAAGGGGGAGGCTTATACAGATACGCAGTATTTT. Protein: CAIKGEAYTDTQYF.

This clonotype was detected a few times. The chain couples TRBV3-1 to TRBJ2-1; 11 nucleotides align to TRBD1. The V and J ends lost 1 base and 6 bases, in that order; junction bases with no gene match: 5. Germline V gives CDR1 LGHDT, CDR2 YNNKEL (reference sequence). CDR3 size: 16 residues. The CDR3 spells CASSQVGTGGGNEQFF. CDR3 DNA sequence: TGTGCCAGCAGCCAAGTCGGGACAGGGGGTGGCAATGAGCAGTTCTTC.

Ten or more counts support this clonotype. The chain recombines TRBV28 with TRBJ2-1; the match to TRBD2 covers 8 bases. Germline CDR1 reads MDHEN; CDR2 reads SYDVKM. V shed 6 bases and J 4 bases; nucleotides not matched to a gene: 11. The CDR3 runs to 16 residues. The CDR3 bases are TGTGCCAGCAGGTCCGGCGGTAGCGGGGATTACAATGAGCAGTTCTTC. It is translated as CASRSGGSGDYNEQFF.

The V call is TRBV11-2, the J call TRBJ2-5, with 8 bases matching TRBD2. This CDR3 is 15 amino acids long. CDR1 is SGHAT, CDR2 FQNNGV, per germline. The V gene end was trimmed by 4 bases and the J gene end by 5 bases; junction bases not matched to a gene: 9. In nucleotides, the CDR3 is TGTGCCAGCAGCTATACCTACGGGAGGGGGGAGACCCAGTACTTC. Translated, it gives CASSYTYGRGETQYF.

In its sample, this clonotype was seen a few times. This chain uses TRBV7-8 with TRBJ2-7; weak D call: TRBD1 (6 bases). From germline, CDR1 is SGHVS and CDR2 FQNEAQ. Trimming left V 6 bases short and J 3 bases short, with 21 bases between. This CDR3 region has 16 residues. CDR3 sequence reads: CASSSAGQRSFYEQYF. CDR3 bases: TGTGCCAGCAGTTCCGCTGGACAGCGGAGTTTCTACGAGCAGTACTTC. Complete variable domain (other parts from reference TRBV7-8 and TRBJ2-7): GAGVSQSPRYKVAKRGQDVALRCDPISGHVSLFWYQQALGQGPEFLTYFQNEAQLDKSGLPSDRFFAERPEGSVSTLKIQRTQQEDSAVYLCASSSAGQRSFYEQYFGPGTRLTVT.

The chain couples TRBV5-1 to TRBJ2-3, with D perhaps matching TRBD2 (5 bases). The CDR3 contains 14 residues. CDR1 and CDR2 (germline): SGHRS, YFSETQ. The V gene lost 4 bases and the J gene lost 3 bases, with 12 bases spanning the gap. CDR3 sequence: CASSPSGETDTQYF. Written as DNA, the CDR3 is TGCGCCAGCAGCCCCAGCGGTGAGACAGATACGCAGTATTTT.

This clonotype was seen ten or more times. V usage is TRBV12-3 or TRBV12-4 and J usage is TRBJ2-2; 8 bases are a match to TRBD1. This CDR3 has 14 amino acids. The J segment lost 5 bases and the V segment lost 7 bases, leaving 6 bases of the junction unmatched. CDR3 protein: CASNPRTGTGELFF. The DNA for the CDR3 is TGTGCCAGCAACCCTAGGACAGGGACCGGGGAGCTGTTTTTT.

This clonotype was seen more than once but under ten times. J is TRBJ1-5 and V is TRBV10-3; the D is unclear. The germline V gene has CDR1 ENHRY and CDR2 SYGVKD. Deletions cut 2 bases from V and 2 bases from J, with 10 bases between. CDR3 length equals 15 residues. The CDR3 region has the DNA TGTGCCATCAGTGAGGGAACAGAGGGCAATCAGCCCCAGCATTTT. Amino acid sequence: CAISEGTEGNQPQHF.

This chain uses TRBV2 with TRBJ1-2; D call uncertain. Trimming stripped 4 bases from V and 2 bases from J, with 11 bases between. The CDR3 has 14 amino acids. Germline lookup yields CDR1 SNHLY and CDR2 FYNNEI. The CDR3 DNA is TGTGCCAGCAGTGGAACATGGTCAAACTATGGCTACACCTTC. Its translation is CASSGTWSNYGYTF.

This clonotype was seen many times. The rearrangement uses TRBV4-2 and TRBJ2-1; 7 bases are shared with TRBD1. With 5 bases clipped from V and 0 bases from J, the junction kept 7 bases outside the gene matches. Germline CDR1 is LGHNA and CDR2 is YNFKEQ. The CDR3 loop spans 16 amino acids. CDR3 bases: TGTGCCAGCAGCGATATACAGGGGACCTCCTACAATGAGCAGTTCTTC. Protein: CASSDIQGTSYNEQFF.